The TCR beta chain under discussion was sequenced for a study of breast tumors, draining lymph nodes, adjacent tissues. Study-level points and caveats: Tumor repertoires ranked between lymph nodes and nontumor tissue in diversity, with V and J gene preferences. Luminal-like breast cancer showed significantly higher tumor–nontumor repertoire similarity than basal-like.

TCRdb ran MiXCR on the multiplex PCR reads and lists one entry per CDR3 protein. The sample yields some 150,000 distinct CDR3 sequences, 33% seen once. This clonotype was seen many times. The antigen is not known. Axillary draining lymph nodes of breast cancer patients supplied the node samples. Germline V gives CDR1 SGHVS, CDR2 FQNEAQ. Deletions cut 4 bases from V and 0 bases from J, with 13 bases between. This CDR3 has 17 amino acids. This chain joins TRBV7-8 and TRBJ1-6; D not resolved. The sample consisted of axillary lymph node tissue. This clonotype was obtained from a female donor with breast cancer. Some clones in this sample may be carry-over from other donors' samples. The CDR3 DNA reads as TGTGCCAGCAGCTCAGGACCCCAGAGCTCCTATAATTCACCCCTCCACTTT. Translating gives CASSSGPQSSYNSPLHF.